The 6 T cell receptor beta chains below come from one sample, sequenced in a study of blood T cell repertoires in COVID-19. Assay: immunoSEQ multiplex PCR; the TCRdb copy retains only in-frame clones and omits some. The table has about 250,000 clones, about 91% seen once. Specimen: peripheral blood. The receptors stem from a woman aged 30 to 39 with COVID-19, enrolled during active disease.

The V and J genes are TRBV21-1 and TRBJ1-6; the table's TRBD1 call for D was not verified on the DNA. TRBV21-1 is a documented pseudogene. There are 15 residues in the CDR3. In nucleotides, the CDR3 is TGTGCCAGCAGCAGGCTAACAGGCCCGAATTCACCCCTCCACTTT. Protein sequence: CASSRLTGPNSPLHF.

The gene calls are TRBV28 and TRBJ2-3, with D unclear. The CDR3 spans 14 residues. Trimming left V 5 bases short and J 2 bases short, with 11 bases between. Germline V gene sequence: CDR1 MDHEN, CDR2 SYDVKM. The CDR3 here is CASSRNDNTDTQYF. CDR3 nucleotide sequence: TGTGCCAGCAGTCGGAATGACAACACAGATACGCAGTATTTT.

The V gene is TRBV28, the J gene TRBJ2-7; 7 bases align to TRBD1. The germline CDR1 and CDR2 sequences are MDHEN and SYDVKM. The CDR3 contains 15 residues. Trimming took 1 base from V and 3 from J; bases not matched to a gene: 6. The CDR3 DNA sequence: TGTGCCAGCAGTTTATCCCCGGGACAGAACTACGAGCAGTACTTC. This encodes CASSLSPGQNYEQYF.

The genes are TRBV5-6 and TRBJ2-3; possible D gene TRBD2, 5 bases. The CDR3 loop spans 14 amino acids. CDR1 SGHDT and CDR2 YYEEEE come from the germline V gene. V lost 0 bases, J lost 5 bases, and 10 bases lay in between. The CDR3 DNA reads as TGTGCCAGCAGCTTGGCCTTAGAGGGAGATACGCAGTATTTT. It translates to CASSLALEGDTQYF.

Details on this clone: At one end the junction does not follow the germline gene, possibly because of a read error. The chain has TRBV19 and TRBJ1-2; 7 bases fit TRBD1. The germline V gene has CDR1 LNHDA and CDR2 SQIVND (reference sequence). The CDR3 consists of 13 residues. CDR3 nucleotides: TGTGCCAGCAGTAACAGGGGACGGGGAGGCTACACCTTC. Amino acids: CASSNRGRGGYTF.

The rearrangement links TRBV19 to TRBJ2-3, with D possibly being TRBD2 (6 bases). Germline-derived CDR1 and CDR2 are LNHDA and SQIVND (reference sequence). V lost 5 bases, J lost 12 bases, and 15 bases lay in between. The CDR3 is 12 amino acids. DNA for the CDR3: TGTGCCAGTAGTTCAGCGGGCAACACACAGTATTTT. Its protein is CASSSAGNTQYF.